This T cell receptor beta chain is drawn from a study of T cell responses to AZD1222 COVID-19 vaccine. General study results and limits: Every sample of the repertoires postdated the peak T cell response. Within unmutated variant regions lay the reported targets of nearly half of spike-specific TCRs. Vaccination with two AZD1222 doses was followed by a rise in Spike-specific TCR breadth and depth.

The repertoire was sequenced with immunoSEQ multiplex PCR; TCRdb's copy has only in-frame clones and lacks some. The sample consists of 150,000 or so clones, almost 95% of them appearing once. This CDR3 region has 17 residues. The V segment lost 1 base and the J segment 1 base; nucleotides outside the gene matches: 7. The germline gives CDR1 MDHEN, CDR2 SYDVKM. Of note for this clone: Its matching antigen is unknown.

The gene calls are TRBV28 and TRBJ1-1, with 9 bases identical to TRBD1. The sample consisted of peripheral blood, taken 28 days after the second AZD1222 dose. This TCR was recovered from an adult who received the AZD1222 COVID-19 vaccine. The CDR3 nucleotides are TGTGCCAGCAGTTTATACAGGGGGCATCGATGGAACACTGAAGCTTTCTTT. Its translation: CASSLYRGHRWNTEAFF.